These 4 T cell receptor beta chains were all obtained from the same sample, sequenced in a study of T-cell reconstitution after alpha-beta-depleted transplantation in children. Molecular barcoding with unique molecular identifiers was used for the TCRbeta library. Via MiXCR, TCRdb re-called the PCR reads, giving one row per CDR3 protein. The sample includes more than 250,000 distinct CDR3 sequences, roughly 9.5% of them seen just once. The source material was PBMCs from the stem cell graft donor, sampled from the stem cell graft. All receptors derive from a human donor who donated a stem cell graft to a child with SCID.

CDR3 loop: CASTQLAGPGTQYF. The CDR3, as DNA: TGTGCCAGCACCCAACTAGCGGGTCCTGGGACCCAGTACTTC. This chain uses TRBV12-3 or TRBV12-4 with TRBJ2-5; 9 bases are a match to TRBD2. The CDR3 sequence is 14 residues long. Trimming took 7 bases from V and 7 from J; bases not matched to a gene: 10.

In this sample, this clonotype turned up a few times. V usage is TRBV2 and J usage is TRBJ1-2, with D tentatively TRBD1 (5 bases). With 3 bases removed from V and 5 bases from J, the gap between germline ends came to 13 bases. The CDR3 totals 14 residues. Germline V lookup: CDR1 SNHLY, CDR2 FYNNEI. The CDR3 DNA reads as TGTGCCAGCAGTGATGGGGGTCGACGTTATGGCTACACCTTC. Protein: CASSDGGRRYGYTF.

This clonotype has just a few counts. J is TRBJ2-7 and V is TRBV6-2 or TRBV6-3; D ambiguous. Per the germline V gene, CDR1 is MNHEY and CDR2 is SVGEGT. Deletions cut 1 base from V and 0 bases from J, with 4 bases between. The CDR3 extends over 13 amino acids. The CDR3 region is CASSYLSSYEQYF. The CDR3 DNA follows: TGTGCCAGCAGTTACTTAAGCTCCTACGAGCAGTACTTC.

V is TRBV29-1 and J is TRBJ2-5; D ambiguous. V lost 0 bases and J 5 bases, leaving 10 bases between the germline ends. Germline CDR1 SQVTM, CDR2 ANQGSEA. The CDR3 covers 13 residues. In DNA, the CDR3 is TGCAGCGTTGAAGACTCCCTCGGGGAGACCCAGTACTTC. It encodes CSVEDSLGETQYF.